This TCR beta chain was found in a study of T cell changes during pregnancy in multiple sclerosis. The germline V gene has CDR1 WNHNN and CDR2 SYGVQD (reference sequence). V shed 6 bases and J 0 bases; nucleotides not matched to a gene: 7. This CDR3 region has 16 residues. Generated by immunoSEQ multiplex PCR, the TCRdb table keeps only in-frame clones and is missing some. Counted here are around 40,000 clones, roughly nine tenths occurring once; the ten biggest clones make up approximately 5.1%. J is TRBJ2-1 and V is TRBV10-1; 8 nucleotides match TRBD2. The sample in question was CD8+ T cells from peripheral blood mononuclear cells, obtained in the third trimester of pregnancy. This sequence originates from a female donor with multiple sclerosis, enrolled in a pregnancy study. The CDR3 loop is CASRLYTSGSYNEQFF. In DNA, the CDR3 is TGCGCCAGCAGATTGTATACTAGCGGCTCCTACAATGAGCAGTTCTTC.